This T cell receptor (beta chain) was captured by sequencing in a study of cytomegalovirus exposure and HLA in healthy donors. The CDR3 has 13 amino acids. Germline CDR1 is SGHDT and CDR2 is YYEEEE. The V and J ends lost 6 bases and 0 bases respectively, with 9 bases between them. In regard to this clone: Its antigen is unidentified.

Study results and limitations: A missense variant in DCLRE1C was later tied to TCR beta V- and J-gene trimming.

The PCR employed 60 Vbeta primers together with 13 Jbeta primers. Data came from immunoSEQ multiplex PCR; TCRdb stores just in-frame clones and leaves some out. Among approximately 32,000 clones listed, about 72% were seen once. This TCR came from a woman aged 30 to 39 in good health and CMV-seropositive. Sequencing was performed on PBMCs. The rearrangement links TRBV5-6 to TRBJ1-2; D may be TRBD1 (5 bases). The CDR3 loop is CASKRGSNYGYTF. CDR3 nucleotides: TGTGCCAGCAAGCGGGGGTCTAACTATGGCTACACCTTC. The full variable domain, rest sourced from reference TRBV5-6 and TRBJ1-2, is DAGVTQSPTHLIKTRGQQVTLRCSPKSGHDTVSWYQQALGQGPQFIFQYYEEEERQRGNFPDRFSGHQFPNYSSELNVNALLLGDSALYLCASKRGSNYGYTFGSGTRLTVV.